The TCR beta chain under discussion was sequenced for a study of cytomegalovirus exposure and HLA in healthy donors. Turning to the study itself: Within an early data release were about 85 million unique TCRs drawn from HLA-typed donors.

With 6 bases removed from V and 8 bases from J, the gap between germline ends came to 32 bases. The CDR3 has 19 residues. CDR1 and CDR2 (germline): LGHNT, FRNRAP. Amplification used 60 Vbeta primers and 13 Jbeta primers. Sequenced by immunoSEQ multiplex PCR; TCRdb stores in-frame clones only, minus some. The table includes about 190,000 clones, under 85% detected once. Study findings and constraints: Among the CMV-associated chains, a few were confirmed in vitro as specific for CMV antigens. In an earlier analysis, about 87% or about 30%: the productive usage of most TCR beta V segments.

Comments on this clone: The antigen is unknown.

The chain is built from TRBV12-5 and TRBJ2-1; perhaps TRBD1 as D (10 bases). Source material: PBMCs. This clonotype was sampled from a woman in her forties or fifties in good health and CMV-seropositive. CDR3 protein: CASGRPGQGSRGGAYEQFF. Here the CDR3 DNA reads TGTGCTAGTGGGCGACCGGGACAGGGGTCTCGCGGGGGGGCCTATGAGCAGTTCTTC.